The T cell receptor beta chain under discussion was sequenced for a study of T cell responses to AZD1222 COVID-19 vaccine. Clones were sequenced by immunoSEQ multiplex PCR, and TCRdb holds only the in-frame ones, with some missing. Among tens of thousands of clones listed, about 87% were seen once. Turning to this clone: Its antigen is unidentified.

Study outcomes and limitations: Donors in the cohort were predominantly white British and more often female, and clonal diversity was possibly underestimated. Regions 160-218 and 743-854 dominated among vaccine-associated CD4 TCRs spanning spike.

The sample here was peripheral blood, taken on day 0 of AZD1222 vaccination. This sequence originates from an adult in good health.

The CDR3 spells CASSMKGQGSAYEQYF. DNA for the CDR3: TGCGCCAGCAGCATGAAGGGACAGGGATCGGCCTACGAGCAGTACTTC. This chain connects TRBV5-1 to TRBJ2-7; TRBD1 agrees at 9 bases. CDR3 length: 16 amino acids. The J segment lost 2 bases and the V segment lost 4 bases, leaving 10 bases of the junction unmatched. Germline V lookup: CDR1 SGHRS, CDR2 YFSETQ.